These 4 T cell receptor beta chains were sequenced from one sample in a study of cytomegalovirus exposure and HLA in healthy donors. Repertoires were generated with immunoSEQ multiplex PCR, while TCRdb's copy carries only in-frame clones and drops some. In the table there are about 120,000 clones, around 90% of which are singletons. The material sequenced was PBMCs. These receptors came from a young woman in good health and CMV-seronegative.

The chain is built from TRBV19 and TRBJ1-1; D not certain. V was clipped by 0 bases and J by 7 bases, with 9 bases between them. The CDR3 consists of 13 residues. Germline CDR1 is LNHDA and CDR2 is SQIVND (reference sequence). CDR3 nucleotide sequence: TGTGCCAGTAGTATAGAACCGCCGGGTGAAGCTTTCTTT. It is translated as CASSIEPPGEAFF. Full variable domain (remainder filled in from reference TRBV19 and TRBJ1-1): DGGITQSPKYLFRKEGQNVTLSCEQNLNHDAMYWYRQDPGQGLRLIYYSQIVNDFQKGDIAEGYSVSREKKESFPLTVTSAQKNPTAFYLCASSIEPPGEAFFGQGTRLTVV.

The CDR3 is CASRLAGGDTQYF. CDR3 coding DNA: TGTGCCAGCAGGCTAGCGGGAGGAGATACGCAGTATTTT. V and J are TRBV27 and TRBJ2-3; TRBD2 matches 11 bases. Germline V gives CDR1 MNHEY, CDR2 SMNVEV (reference sequence). J was trimmed by 5 bases and V by 6 bases; bases with no gene match: 1. The CDR3 sequence is 13 residues long.

This chain connects TRBV27 to TRBJ1-1; unclear D gene. The CDR3 loop spans 13 amino acids. Trimming cost V 5 bases and J 1 base, with 8 bases left between them. CDR1 is MNHEY and CDR2 is SMNVEV in the germline V gene (reference sequence). The CDR3 coding sequence is TGTGCCAGCAGTCTCCGGAGGAACACTGAAGCTTTCTTT. Translation gives CASSLRRNTEAFF.

This clone was observed a few times. The CDR3 spells CASSEGTYSNQPQHF. DNA of the CDR3: TGTGCCAGCAGCGAAGGGACATATAGCAATCAGCCCCAGCATTTT. The chain carries TRBV9 and TRBJ1-5, with a tentative D call TRBD1 (6 bases). Germline loops: CDR1 SGDLS, CDR2 YYNGEE. CDR3 length: 15 residues. V gave up 3 bases and J gave up 0 bases, with 10 bases separating them.